This T cell receptor beta chain was identified in a study of HIV-infected patients and healthy controls. This clonotype was seen a handful of times. TCRdb used MiXCR to reprocess the 5' RACE reads, holding one entry per CDR3 protein. Altogether around 64,000 distinct CDR3 sequences are present, approximately 16% being singletons, with the ten largest covering approximately 6%. This CDR3 spans 16 amino acids. Germline values: CDR1 DFQATT, CDR2 SNEGSKA (reference sequence). V lost 5 bases to trimming and J lost 2 bases, with 20 bases between them. The TCR comes from a human donor in good health. The sample consisted of CD4+ T cells from blood. The J gene is TRBJ2-3, the V gene TRBV20-1; D is possibly TRBD2 (6 bases). CDR3: CSAVSRWRGYTDTQYF. The CDR3 DNA reads TGCAGTGCTGTATCCCGTTGGCGGGGATACACAGATACGCAGTATTTT.